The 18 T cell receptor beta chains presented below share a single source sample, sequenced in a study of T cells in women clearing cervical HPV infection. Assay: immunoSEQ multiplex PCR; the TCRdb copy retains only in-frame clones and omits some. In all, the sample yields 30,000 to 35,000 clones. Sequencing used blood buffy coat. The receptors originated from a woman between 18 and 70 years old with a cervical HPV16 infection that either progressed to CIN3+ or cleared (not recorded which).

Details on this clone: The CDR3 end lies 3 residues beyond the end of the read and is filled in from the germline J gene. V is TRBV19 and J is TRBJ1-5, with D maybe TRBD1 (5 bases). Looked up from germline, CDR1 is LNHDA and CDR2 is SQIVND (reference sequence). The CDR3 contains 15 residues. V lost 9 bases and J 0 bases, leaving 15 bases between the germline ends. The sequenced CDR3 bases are TGTGCCAGCAAGAGGGGAGGGGTTAGCAATCAGCCC. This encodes CASKRGGVSNQP. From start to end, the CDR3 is CASKRGGVSNQPQHF. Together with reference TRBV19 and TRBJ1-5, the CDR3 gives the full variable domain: DGGITQSPKYLFRKEGQNVTLSCEQNLNHDAMYWYRQDPGQGLRLIYYSQIVNDFQKGDIAEGYSVSREKKESFPLTVTSAQKNPTAFYLCASKRGGVSNQPQHFGDGTRLSIL.

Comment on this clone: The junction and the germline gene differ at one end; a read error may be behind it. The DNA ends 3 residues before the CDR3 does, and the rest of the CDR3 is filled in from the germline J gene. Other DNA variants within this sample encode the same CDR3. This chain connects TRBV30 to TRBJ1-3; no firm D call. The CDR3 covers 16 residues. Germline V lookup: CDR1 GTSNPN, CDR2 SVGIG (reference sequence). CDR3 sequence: CAWRRRGGSTGNTIYF. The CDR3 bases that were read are TGTGCCTGGAGACGAAGAGGCGGGAGTACGGGAAACACA.

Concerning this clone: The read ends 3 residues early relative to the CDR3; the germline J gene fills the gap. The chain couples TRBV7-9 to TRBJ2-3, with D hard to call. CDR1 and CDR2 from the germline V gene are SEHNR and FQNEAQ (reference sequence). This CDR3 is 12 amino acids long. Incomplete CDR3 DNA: TGTGCCAGCAGCTTTAGCAATCAGCCG. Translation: CASSFSNQP. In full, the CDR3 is CASSFSNQPQYF. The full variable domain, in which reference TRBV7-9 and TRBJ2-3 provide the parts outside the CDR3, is DTGVSQNPRHKITKRGQNVTFRCDPISEHNRLYWYRQTLGQGPEFLTYFQNEAQLEKSRLLSDRFSAERPKGSFSTLEIQRTEQGDSAMYLCASSFSNQPQYFGPGTRLTVL.

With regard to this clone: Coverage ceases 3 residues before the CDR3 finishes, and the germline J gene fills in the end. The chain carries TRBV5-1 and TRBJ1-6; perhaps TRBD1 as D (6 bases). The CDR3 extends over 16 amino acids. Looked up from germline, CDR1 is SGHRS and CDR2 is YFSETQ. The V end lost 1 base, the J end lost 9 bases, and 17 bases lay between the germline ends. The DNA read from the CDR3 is TGCGCCAGCAGCTTGTCAGTTCGGGGGGCAGGTTCACCC. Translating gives CASSLSVRGAGSP. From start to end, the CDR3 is CASSLSVRGAGSPLHF.

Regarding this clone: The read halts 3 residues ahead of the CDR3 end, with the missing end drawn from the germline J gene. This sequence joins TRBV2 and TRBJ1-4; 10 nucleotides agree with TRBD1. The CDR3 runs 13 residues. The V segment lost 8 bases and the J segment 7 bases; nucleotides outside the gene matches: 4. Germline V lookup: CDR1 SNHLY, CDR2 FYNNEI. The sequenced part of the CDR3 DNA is TGTGCCAGCTCGCGGGACAGGGGTGAAAAA. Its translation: CASSRDRGEK. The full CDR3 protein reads CASSRDRGEKLFF.

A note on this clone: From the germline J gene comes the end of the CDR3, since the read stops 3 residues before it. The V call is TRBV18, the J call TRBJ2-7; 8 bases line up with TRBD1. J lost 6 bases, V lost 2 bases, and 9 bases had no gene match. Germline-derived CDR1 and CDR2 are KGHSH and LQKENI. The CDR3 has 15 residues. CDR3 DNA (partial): TGTGCCAGCTCACCATCTGCCCAGGGGGCTAGCGAG. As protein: CASSPSAQGASE. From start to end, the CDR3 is CASSPSAQGASEQYF.

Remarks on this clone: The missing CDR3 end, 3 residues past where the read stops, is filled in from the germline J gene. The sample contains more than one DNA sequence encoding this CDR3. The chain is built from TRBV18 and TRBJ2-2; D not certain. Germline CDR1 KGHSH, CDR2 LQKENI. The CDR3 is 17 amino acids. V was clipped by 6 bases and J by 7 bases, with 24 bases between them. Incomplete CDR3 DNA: TGTGCCAGCTCCCCATCCGTGGGCAAGCCGGTAGGCGGGGAG. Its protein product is CASSPSVGKPVGGE. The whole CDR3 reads CASSPSVGKPVGGELFF.

CDR3 in amino acids: CASSGGGQNIQYF. Incomplete CDR3 DNA: TGTGCCAGCAGCGGCGGGGGGCAGAACATT. The rearrangement joins TRBV7-2 to TRBJ2-4, with TRBD2 identical over 8 bases. The missing CDR3 end, 3 residues past where the read stops, is filled in from the germline J gene. This CDR3 spans 13 amino acids. V lost 5 bases and J lost 7; bases outside the gene matches: 4. Germline CDR1 SGHTA, CDR2 FQGNSA.

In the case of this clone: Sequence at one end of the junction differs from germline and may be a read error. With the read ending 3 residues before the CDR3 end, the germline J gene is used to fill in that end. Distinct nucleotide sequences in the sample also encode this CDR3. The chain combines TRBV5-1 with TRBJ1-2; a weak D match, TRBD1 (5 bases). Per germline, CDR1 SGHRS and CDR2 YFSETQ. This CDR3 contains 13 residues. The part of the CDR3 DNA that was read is TGCGCCAGCAGCGTGGACATGAACTATGGG. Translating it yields CASSVDMNYG. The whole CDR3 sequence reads CASSVDMNYGYTF. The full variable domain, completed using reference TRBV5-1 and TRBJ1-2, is KAGVTQTPRYLIKTRGQQVTLSCSPISGHRSVSWYQQTPGQGLQFLFEYFSETQRNKGNFPGRFSGRQFSNSRSEMNVSTLELGDSALYLCASSVDMNYGYTFGSGTRLTVV.

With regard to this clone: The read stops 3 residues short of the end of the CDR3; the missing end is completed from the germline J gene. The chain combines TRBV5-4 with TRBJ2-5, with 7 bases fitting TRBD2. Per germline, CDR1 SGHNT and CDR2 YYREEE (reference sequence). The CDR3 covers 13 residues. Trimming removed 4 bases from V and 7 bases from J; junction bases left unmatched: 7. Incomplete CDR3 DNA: TGTGCCAGCAGCCTAGCGGAAATGGGGACC. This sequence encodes CASSLAEMGT. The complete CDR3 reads CASSLAEMGTQYF.

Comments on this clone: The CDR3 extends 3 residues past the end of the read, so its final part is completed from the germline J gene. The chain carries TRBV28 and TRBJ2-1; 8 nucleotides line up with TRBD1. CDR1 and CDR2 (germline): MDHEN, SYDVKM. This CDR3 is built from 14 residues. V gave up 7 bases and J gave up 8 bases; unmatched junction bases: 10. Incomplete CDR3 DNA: TGTGCCAGCATGGCCGGGACAGGTCCATATGAG. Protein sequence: CASMAGTGPYE. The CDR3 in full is CASMAGTGPYEQFF.

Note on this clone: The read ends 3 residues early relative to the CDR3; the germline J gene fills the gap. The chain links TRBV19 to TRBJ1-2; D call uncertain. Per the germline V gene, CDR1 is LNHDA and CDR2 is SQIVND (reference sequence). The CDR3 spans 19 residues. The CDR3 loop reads CASSIFFWASGRSYNDYTF. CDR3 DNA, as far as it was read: TGTGCCAGTAGTATATTTTTTTGGGCTAGCGGGAGGTCGTACAATGAC.

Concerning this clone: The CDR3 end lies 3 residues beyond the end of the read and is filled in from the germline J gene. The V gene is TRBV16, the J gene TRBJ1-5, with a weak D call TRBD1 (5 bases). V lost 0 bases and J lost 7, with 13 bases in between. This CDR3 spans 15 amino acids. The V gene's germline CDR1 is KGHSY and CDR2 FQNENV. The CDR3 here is CASSQSLGEWQPQHF. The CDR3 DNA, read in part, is TGTGCCAGCAGCCAATCGTTAGGGGAATGGCAGCCC.

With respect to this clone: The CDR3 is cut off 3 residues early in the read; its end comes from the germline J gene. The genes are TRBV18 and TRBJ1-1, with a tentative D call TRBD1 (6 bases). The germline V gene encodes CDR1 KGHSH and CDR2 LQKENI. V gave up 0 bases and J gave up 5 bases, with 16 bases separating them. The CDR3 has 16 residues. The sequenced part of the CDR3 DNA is TGTGCCAGCTCACCACCGGCCCAGGGGAGAAATACTGAA. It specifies CASSPPAQGRNTE. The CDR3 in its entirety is CASSPPAQGRNTEAFF.

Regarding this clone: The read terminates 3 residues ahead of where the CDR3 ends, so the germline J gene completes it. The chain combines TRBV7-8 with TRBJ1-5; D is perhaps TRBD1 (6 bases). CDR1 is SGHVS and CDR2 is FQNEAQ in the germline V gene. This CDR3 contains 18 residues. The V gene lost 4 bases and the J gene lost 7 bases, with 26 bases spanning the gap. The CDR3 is CASSSGRNRVLPGQPQHF. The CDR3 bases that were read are TGTGCCAGCAGCTCAGGAAGAAACAGGGTTCTTCCGGGACAGCCC.

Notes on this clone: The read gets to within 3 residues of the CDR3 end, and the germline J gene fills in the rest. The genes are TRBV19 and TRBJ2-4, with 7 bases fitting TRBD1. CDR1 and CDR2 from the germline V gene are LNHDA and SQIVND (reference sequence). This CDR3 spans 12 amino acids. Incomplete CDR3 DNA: TGTGCCAGTAGTAAAACAGGGGTTGGT. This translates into CASSKTGVG. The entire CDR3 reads CASSKTGVGQYF. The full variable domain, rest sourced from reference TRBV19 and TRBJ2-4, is DGGITQSPKYLFRKEGQNVTLSCEQNLNHDAMYWYRQDPGQGLRLIYYSQIVNDFQKGDIAEGYSVSREKKESFPLTVTSAQKNPTAFYLCASSKTGVGQYFGAGTRLSVL.

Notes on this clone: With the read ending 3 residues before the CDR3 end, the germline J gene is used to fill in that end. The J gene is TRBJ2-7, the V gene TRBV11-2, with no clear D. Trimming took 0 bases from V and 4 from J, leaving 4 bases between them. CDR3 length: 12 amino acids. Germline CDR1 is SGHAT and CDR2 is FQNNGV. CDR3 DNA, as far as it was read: TGTGCCAGCAGCTTAGATCGTTACGAG. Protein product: CASSLDRYE. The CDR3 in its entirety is CASSLDRYEQYF.

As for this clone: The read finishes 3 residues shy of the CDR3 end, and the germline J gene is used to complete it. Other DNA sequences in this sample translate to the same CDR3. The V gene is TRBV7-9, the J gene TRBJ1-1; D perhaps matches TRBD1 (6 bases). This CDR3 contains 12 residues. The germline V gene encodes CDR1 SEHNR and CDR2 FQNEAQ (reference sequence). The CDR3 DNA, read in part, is TGTGCCAGCAGGTTGACTACAGGGTCC. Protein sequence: CASRLTTGS. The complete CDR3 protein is CASRLTTGSAFF.